This paragraph reports one TCR beta chain. This sample was taken from a study of T-cell reconstitution after alpha-beta-depleted transplantation in children. TCRbeta library construction was performed incorporating unique molecular identifiers. Using its own MiXCR run on the PCR reads, TCRdb lists one record per CDR3 protein. The table records some 390,000 distinct CDR3 sequences, 20% of them present only once. The CDR3 length is 10 residues. Germline loops: CDR1 SQVTM, CDR2 ANQGSEA. The V gene lost 7 bases and the J gene lost 8 bases, with 8 bases spanning the gap. The chain uses TRBV29-1 and TRBJ1-4; D is uncertain. The sequenced sample was PBMCs from the stem cell graft donor, obtained from the stem cell graft. This clonotype originated in a human donor who donated a stem cell graft to a child with acute myeloid leukemia. DNA of the CDR3: TGCAGCGCCTTAGGAGAAAAACTGTTTTTT. It translates to CSALGEKLFF.